Below are 14 T cell receptor beta chains sequenced from a single sample in a study of STAT5B mutations in CD4+ large granular lymphocyte leukemia (dated by TCRdb to between 2021 and 2024). Library method: the immunoSEQ multiplex PCR assay. TCRdb limited this immuneACCESS table to in-frame rearrangements with V and J called. A share of clones is missing; checked studies link under half to unresolved V genes, and the rest is unexplained. This sample lists some 34,000 clones; more than 75% were detected once. The ten largest clonotypes hold about 2.3% of the sample. Source material: CD4+ T cells from blood buffy coats. The receptors derive from a human donor in good health.

This clone was detected a few times. The V call is TRBV19, the J call TRBJ1-1; D is uncertain. V was cut by 0 bases and J by 0 bases, with 5 bases left in between. Germline V gene sequence: CDR1 LNHDA, CDR2 SQIVND (reference sequence). This CDR3 comprises 14 residues. The CDR3 loop is CASSIDRVNTEAFF. DNA of the CDR3: TGTGCCAGTAGTATAGATCGGGTGAACACTGAAGCTTTCTTT. Variable domain in full (rest from reference TRBV19 and TRBJ1-1): DGGITQSPKYLFRKEGQNVTLSCEQNLNHDAMYWYRQDPGQGLRLIYYSQIVNDFQKGDIAEGYSVSREKKESFPLTVTSAQKNPTAFYLCASSIDRVNTEAFFGQGTRLTVV.

The chain carries TRBV4-2 and TRBJ2-1, with TRBD2 identical over 7 bases. This CDR3 comprises 17 residues. Germline trimming cut 0 bases from V and 4 bases from J; bases unmatched to any gene: 9. Germline CDR1 reads LGHNA; CDR2 reads YNFKEQ. Here the CDR3 reads CASSQDGGGSLYNEQFF. The CDR3, as DNA: TGTGCCAGCAGCCAAGATGGGGGGGGGTCTCTTTACAATGAGCAGTTCTTC.

This clone was observed once. The V call is TRBV6-1, the J call TRBJ2-7, with D perhaps given as TRBD1 or TRBD2 (6 bases each). This CDR3 has 13 amino acids. Looked up from germline, CDR1 is MNHNS and CDR2 is SASEGT. Trimming stripped 10 bases from V and 2 bases from J, with 15 bases between. The DNA of the CDR3 is TGTGCCACGGGGGCGCCCCCAACCTACGAGCAGTACTTC. Residues: CATGAPPTYEQYF.

CDR3 nucleotides: TGTGCCAGCAAAGGGGGAAATGAAAAACTGTTTTTT. It yields the protein CASKGGNEKLFF. The genes are TRBV28 and TRBJ1-4; weak D call: TRBD1 (6 bases). The germline V gene encodes CDR1 MDHEN and CDR2 SYDVKM. V was shortened by 7 bases and J by 5 bases, with 8 bases between the two germline ends. This CDR3 spans 12 amino acids. The complete variable domain, with remaining parts taken from reference TRBV28 and TRBJ1-4, reads DVKVTQSSRYLVKRTGEKVFLECVQDMDHENMFWYRQDPGLGLRLIYFSYDVKMKEKGDIPEGYSVSREKKERFSLILESASTNQTSMYLCASKGGNEKLFFGSGTQLSVL.

V usage is TRBV5-5 and J usage is TRBJ1-1, with D possibly being TRBD1 (5 bases). This CDR3 has 16 amino acids. V was trimmed by 4 bases and J by 0 bases, leaving 16 bases between them. CDR1 SGHKS and CDR2 YYEKEE come from the germline V gene (reference sequence). CDR3 nucleotide sequence: TGTGCCAGCAGCCCAGCTCGGGGGGTTCTGAACACTGAAGCTTTCTTT. Translated: CASSPARGVLNTEAFF.

The V and J genes are TRBV27 and TRBJ1-1; D might be TRBD1 (6 bases). The CDR3 is 14 residues long. Trimming cost V 6 bases and J 4 bases, with 15 bases left between them. Germline lookup yields CDR1 MNHEY and CDR2 SMNVEV (reference sequence). The DNA of the CDR3 is TGTGCCAGCAGGCGTGCTGGGACATCCACTGAAGCTTTCTTT. Protein product: CASRRAGTSTEAFF.

J is TRBJ2-1 and V is TRBV5-1; 8 positions match TRBD1. V was clipped by 1 base and J by 0 bases; unmatched bases: 0. Germline CDR1 and CDR2: SGHRS and YFSETQ. The CDR3 consists of 15 residues. The CDR3 here is CASSLTGGSYNEQFF. In nucleotides, the CDR3 is TGCGCCAGCAGCTTGACAGGGGGCTCCTACAATGAGCAGTTCTTC.

This clone appeared a single time. The V and J genes are TRBV11-3 and TRBJ2-2, with D possibly being TRBD1 (5 bases). CDR3 size: 15 residues. Trimming cost V 3 bases and J 1 base, with 9 bases left between them. Germline CDR1 and CDR2: SGHNT and YENEEA. The CDR3 region is CASSFGRVNTGELFF. CDR3 bases: TGTGCCAGCAGCTTTGGCAGGGTGAACACCGGGGAGCTGTTTTTT. Full variable domain (rest looked up from reference TRBV11-3 and TRBJ2-2): EAGVVQSPRYKIIEKKQPVAFWCNPISGHNTLYWYLQNLGQGPELLIRYENEEAVDDSQLPKDRFSAERLKGVDSTLKIQPAELGDSAVYLCASSFGRVNTGELFFGEGSRLTVL.

In regard to this clone: The junction does not match germline at one end; this may be a read error. This chain links TRBV2 with TRBJ1-5, with unresolved D. The CDR3 sequence is 13 residues long. Germline V gives CDR1 SNHLY, CDR2 FYNNEI. The CDR3 region is CVSSSGNDQPQHF. CDR3 nucleotide sequence: TGTGTCAGCTCGTCCGGGAATGATCAGCCCCAGCATTTT.

The J gene is TRBJ1-4, the V gene TRBV7-6, with no clear D. CDR3 size: 17 residues. CDR1 is SGHVS and CDR2 is FNYEAQ in the germline V gene. V gave up 1 base and J gave up 5 bases, with 17 bases separating them. The CDR3 region is CASSLGAPRGPNEKLFF. Here the CDR3 DNA reads TGTGCCAGCAGCTTAGGGGCCCCCCGCGGTCCGAATGAAAAACTGTTTTTT.

This chain uses TRBV6-4 with TRBJ1-1; no clear D gene. The length of the CDR3 is 14 residues. The germline V gene encodes CDR1 MRHNA and CDR2 SNTAGT. V lost 6 bases to trimming and J lost 4 bases, with 15 bases between them. CDR3 bases: TGTGCCAGCAGCTCCGAGGCCCTCGGCACTGAAGCTTTCTTT. The encoded protein is CASSSEALGTEAFF.

V is TRBV9 and J is TRBJ2-7, with TRBD2 identical over 11 bases. The CDR3 length is 17 residues. Germline CDR1 is SGDLS and CDR2 is YYNGEE. The V segment lost 4 bases and the J segment 4 bases; nucleotides outside the gene matches: 13. The DNA of the CDR3 is TGTGCCAGCAGCAGAGGGGGTAGCGGGAGGGATTTATACGAGCAGTACTTC. Protein sequence: CASSRGGSGRDLYEQYF.

The sample holds a few counts of this clone. V usage is TRBV5-1 and J usage is TRBJ1-1, with D possibly matching TRBD1 (6 bases). V was trimmed by 4 bases and J by 6 bases, leaving 19 bases between them. The CDR3 contains 15 residues. Germline V lookup: CDR1 SGHRS, CDR2 YFSETQ. CDR3 nucleotides: TGCGCCAGCAGCGATAGGCAGGGGCTTAAGTCTGAAGCTTTCTTT. Translating it yields CASSDRQGLKSEAFF. The entire variable domain, with the rest obtained from reference TRBV5-1 and TRBJ1-1, is as follows: KAGVTQTPRYLIKTRGQQVTLSCSPISGHRSVSWYQQTPGQGLQFLFEYFSETQRNKGNFPGRFSGRQFSNSRSEMNVSTLELGDSALYLCASSDRQGLKSEAFFGQGTRLTVV.

V gene TRBV7-8 combines with J gene TRBJ2-1; D might be TRBD2 (6 bases). Germline values: CDR1 SGHVS, CDR2 FQNEAQ. V was clipped by 7 bases and J by 7 bases, with 23 bases between them. There are 16 residues in the CDR3. This CDR3 reads CASTPSETRGRNEQFF. The CDR3 nucleotides are TGTGCCAGCACCCCTTCCGAGACTAGAGGTCGGAATGAGCAGTTCTTC.